This is a list of T cell receptor beta chains from one sample in a study of cytotoxic CD8 clonotypes in ibrutinib-treated CLL. Method: immunoSEQ multiplex PCR; TCRdb's copy keeps in-frame clones and lacks some. The data show 160,000 or so clones, more than 75% seen once. The material was PBMCs, obtained after 12 months of ibrutinib treatment. Source of these receptors: a human donor with chronic lymphocytic leukemia. The CDR3 runs from the conserved cysteine through the conserved F or W. A D gene is named only where the DNA matches it firmly. The size entry is marked missing in some rows and otherwise reads once, few, many or a size class.

V	J	D	size	CDR3	DNA
TRBV27	TRBJ1-5	TRBD1	NA	CASRTGGRGNQPQHF	TGTGCCAGCAGGACAGGGGGTCGCGGCAATCAGCCCCAGCATTTT
TRBV27	TRBJ2-1	TRBD2	NA	CASSIRTSGRARNEQFF	TGTGCCAGCAGTATTCGGACTAGCGGGAGGGCCCGCAATGAGCAGTTCTTC
TRBV7-2	TRBJ2-3	NA	NA	CASSREFWADTQYF	TGTGCCAGCAGTCGGGAATTTTGGGCAGATACGCAGTATTTT
TRBV9	TRBJ2-5	NA	NA	CASSAGNAETQYF	TGTGCCAGCAGCGCTGGAAACGCGGAGACCCAGTACTTC
TRBV30	TRBJ1-5	TRBD1	NA	CAWSVRGTGGGQPQHF	TGTGCCTGGAGTGTACGCGGGACAGGGGGCGGGCAGCCCCAGCATTTT
TRBV11-2	TRBJ2-7	NA	NA	CASSLGAPLYEQYF	TGTGCCAGCAGCTTAGGAGCTCCCCTCTACGAGCAGTACTTC
TRBV9	TRBJ2-5	TRBD2	NA	CASSVQGSGRGETQYF	TGTGCCAGCAGCGTACAAGGTAGCGGGAGGGGAGAGACCCAGTACTTC
TRBV27	TRBJ2-7	TRBD2	NA	CASSFSGRGSYEQYF	TGTGCCAGCAGTTTCTCCGGGAGGGGGTCCTACGAGCAGTACTTC
TRBV28	TRBJ2-7	TRBD2	NA	CASRDSGLADYEQYF	TGTGCCAGCAGGGATTCGGGACTAGCGGATTACGAGCAGTACTTC
TRBV21-1	TRBJ2-5	NA	NA	CASSEWVERAGGCGQETQYF	TGTGCCAGCAGCGAGTGGGTTGAAAGGGCGGGAGGGTGTGGCCAAGAGACCCAGTACTTC
TRBV13	TRBJ1-2	NA	NA	CASTRGPVHSNYGYTF	TGTGCCAGCACCAGGGGACCCGTTCACTCTAACTATGGCTACACCTTC
TRBV6-1	TRBJ1-6	TRBD1	NA	CASSEKVPSGTGNTPLHF	TGTGCCAGCAGTGAAAAAGTCCCTTCCGGGACAGGGAATACACCCCTCCACTTT
TRBV2	TRBJ2-7	TRBD2	NA	CASSEMGLAGYEQYF	TGTGCCAGCAGTGAGATGGGACTAGCGGGCTACGAGCAGTACTTC
TRBV30	TRBJ2-7	NA	NA	CATGSPYEQYF	TGTGCCACAGGGAGCCCCTACGAGCAGTACTTC
TRBV19	TRBJ2-3	NA	NA	CASSNYRESTDTQYF	TGTGCCAGTAGTAACTACAGGGAGAGCACAGATACGCAGTATTTT
TRBV6-5	TRBJ2-3	NA	NA	CASSYSKSVDTQYF	TGTGCCAGCAGTTACTCGAAGTCCGTCGATACGCAGTATTTT
TRBV7-9	TRBJ2-5	NA	NA	CASSLPGGLGETQYF	TGTGCCAGCAGCTTGCCAGGGGGGCTCGGGGAGACCCAGTACTTC
TRBV4-2	TRBJ2-7	TRBD2	NA	CASSQDLDGRAPYEQYF	TGTGCCAGCAGCCAAGATCTCGACGGGAGGGCTCCATACGAGCAGTACTTC
TRBV5-1	TRBJ1-1	NA	NA	CASSYPDNIAYAFF	TGCGCCAGCAGCTACCCCGACAATATTGCGTATGCTTTCTTT
TRBV4-3	TRBJ2-7	NA	NA	CASSQDQAMGEQYF	TGCGCCAGCAGCCAAGATCAGGCAATGGGGGAGCAGTACTTC
TRBV5-1	TRBJ1-1	NA	NA	CASSLSRGRTEAFF	TGCGCCAGCAGCTTGTCCAGGGGACGGACTGAAGCTTTCTTT
TRBV6-5	TRBJ2-3	TRBD2	once	CASSRSGTTDTQYF	TGTGCCAGCAGTAGAAGCGGGACCACAGATACGCAGTATTTT
TRBV18	TRBJ1-5	TRBD1	NA	CASSRRDREPNQPQHF	TGTGCCAGCTCCCGGCGCGACAGGGAGCCCAATCAGCCCCAGCATTTT
TRBV28	TRBJ2-5	TRBD1	few	CASSSDRTLETQYF	TGTGCCAGCAGCTCGGACAGGACGTTAGAGACCCAGTACTTC
TRBV12-5	TRBJ2-5	NA	few	CASGLGPPDPQYF	TGTGCTAGTGGCCTGGGACCCCCGGATCCCCAGTACTTC
TRBV27	TRBJ2-2	TRBD2	NA	CASSSAGTPGLAGVTGELFF	TGTGCCAGCAGTTCGGCCGGGACACCTGGACTAGCGGGGGTCACCGGGGAGCTGTTTTTT
TRBV2	TRBJ2-7	NA	NA	CASSDVGAGAQGQYF	TGTGCCAGCAGTGACGTGGGCGCCGGGGCCCAGGGGCAGTACTTC
TRBV27	TRBJ1-2	NA	NA	CASLGALEGGYTF	TGTGCCAGCCTGGGGGCCTTAGAGGGAGGCTACACCTTC
TRBV7-2	TRBJ1-1	NA	NA	CASSLGYRRFSRDTEAFF	TGTGCCAGCAGCTTAGGATATCGGAGATTTAGCAGGGACACTGAAGCTTTCTTT
TRBV27	TRBJ1-2	TRBD1	NA	CASSVAQGQANYGYTF	TGTGCCAGCAGTGTAGCACAGGGGCAAGCTAACTATGGCTACACCTTC
TRBV28	TRBJ1-5	NA	NA	CASSAGPLQPQHF	TGTGCCAGCAGCGCGGGACCGTTGCAGCCCCAGCATTTT
TRBV5-6	TRBJ1-2	TRBD1	once	CASSGQGANYGYTF	TGTGCCAGCAGCGGACAGGGGGCTAACTATGGCTACACCTTC
TRBV28	TRBJ1-2	TRBD1	few	CASSPPGTGVNHGYTF	TGTGCCAGCAGTCCCCCAGGGACAGGGGTTAACCATGGCTACACCTTC
TRBV7-9	TRBJ1-1	NA	NA	CASSLARDKAFF	TGTGCCAGCAGCTTAGCTCGGGACAAAGCTTTCTTT
TRBV7-9	TRBJ1-4	NA	NA	CAGGVATNEKLFF	TGTGCCGGAGGAGTGGCAACTAATGAAAAACTGTTTTTT
TRBV4-2	TRBJ1-1	NA	NA	CASSQRDRPNTEAFF	TGTGCCAGCAGCCAACGGGACCGACCGAACACTGAAGCTTTCTTT
TRBV12-5	TRBJ2-2	NA	NA	CASGLVQGTGELFF	TGTGCTAGTGGTTTGGTTCAGGGGACCGGGGAGCTGTTTTTT
TRBV5-8	TRBJ2-5	NA	NA	CASSLTGLVETQYF	TGTGCCAGCAGCTTGACAGGGTTGGTAGAGACCCAGTACTTC
TRBV6-4	TRBJ1-2	NA	few	CASSDEGQNYGYTF	TGTGCCAGCAGTGACGAGGGCCAAAACTATGGCTACACCTTC
TRBV27	TRBJ1-2	TRBD1	NA	CASLGWGRGSYGYTF	TGTGCCAGCCTCGGGTGGGGCAGGGGGTCCTATGGCTACACCTTC
TRBV19	TRBJ2-2	NA	NA	CASTPRRNTGELFF	TGTGCCAGTACGCCCAGGAGGAACACCGGGGAGCTGTTTTTT
TRBV5-6	TRBJ1-5	NA	NA	CASSPEGGGNQPQHF	TGTGCCAGCAGCCCCGAGGGGGGCGGCAATCAGCCCCAGCATTTT
TRBV7-2	TRBJ2-7	TRBD2	once	CASSPVGAGGLPEQYF	TGTGCCAGCAGCCCGGTAGGAGCGGGAGGTCTACCCGAGCAGTACTTC
TRBV6-5	TRBJ2-1	NA	NA	CASRTYNEQFF	TGTGCCAGCAGAACCTACAATGAGCAGTTCTTC
TRBV18	TRBJ2-5	TRBD2	NA	CASSPLRLAGGETQYF	TGTGCCAGCTCACCACTACGGCTAGCGGGAGGAGAGACCCAGTACTTC
TRBV6-5	TRBJ2-7	NA	many	CASSPDRDIYEQYF	TGTGCCAGCAGCCCAGACCGGGACATCTACGAGCAGTACTTC
TRBV10-3	TRBJ2-7	NA	NA	CAIRSTYEQYF	TGTGCCATCAGATCGACCTACGAGCAGTACTTC
TRBV19	TRBJ1-3	NA	few	CASSKPISGNTIYF	TGTGCCAGTAGTAAACCGATCTCTGGAAACACCATATATTTT
TRBV27	TRBJ2-7	NA	NA	CASRLGPDLSYEQYF	TGTGCCAGCAGACTAGGGCCCGACCTCTCCTACGAGCAGTACTTC
TRBV28	TRBJ1-2	NA	NA	CASSQPAGRGYGYTF	TGTGCCAGCAGTCAACCGGCGGGCAGGGGCTATGGCTACACCTTC
TRBV18	TRBJ2-7	TRBD1	NA	CASSPNTGGYEQYF	TGTGCCAGCTCACCCAATACAGGGGGGTACGAGCAGTACTTC
TRBV5-1	TRBJ2-1	TRBD2	few	CASSEVAGSNEQFF	TGCGCCAGCAGCGAAGTAGCGGGGAGCAATGAGCAGTTCTTC
TRBV7-2	TRBJ2-2	NA	NA	CASSFYRPDSGELFF	TGTGCCAGCAGCTTCTACCGTCCGGACAGCGGGGAGCTGTTTTTT
TRBV7-9	TRBJ2-3	NA	NA	CASSLVGHDGTDTQYF	TGTGCCAGCAGCTTAGTGGGACACGACGGGACAGATACGCAGTATTTT
TRBV28	TRBJ2-6	NA	NA	CATKISGANVLTF	TGTGCCACCAAAATCTCTGGGGCCAACGTCCTGACTTTC
TRBV29-1	TRBJ2-3	TRBD2	once	CSGDLSGGLSTDTQYF	TGCAGCGGAGATCTAAGCGGGGGGCTTTCCACAGATACGCAGTATTTT
TRBV19	TRBJ2-1	NA	NA	CASSPPGLSYNEQFF	TGTGCCAGTAGTCCCCCGGGGCTCTCCTACAATGAGCAGTTCTTC
TRBV7-3	TRBJ1-5	TRBD1	NA	CASSPGQFSNQPQHF	TGTGCCAGCAGCCCGGGACAGTTTAGCAATCAGCCCCAGCATTTT
TRBV7-3	TRBJ2-5	NA	NA	CASSLAVGRETQYF	TGTGCCAGCAGCTTAGCCGTTGGGAGAGAGACCCAGTACTTC